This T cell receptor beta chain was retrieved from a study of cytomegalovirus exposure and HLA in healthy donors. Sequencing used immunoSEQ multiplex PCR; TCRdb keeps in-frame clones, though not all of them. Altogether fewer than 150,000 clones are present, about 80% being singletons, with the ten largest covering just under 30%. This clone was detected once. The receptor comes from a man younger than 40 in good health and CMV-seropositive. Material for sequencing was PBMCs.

The CDR3 here is CASSGGEQETQYF. CDR3 in DNA: TGTGCCAGCAGTGGGGGGGAACAAGAGACCCAGTACTTC. The chain carries TRBV6-6 and TRBJ2-5; TRBD2 matches 7 bases. Germline assignment: CDR1 MNHNY and CDR2 SVGAGI (reference sequence). This CDR3 comprises 13 residues. Losses at the gene ends were 5 bases for V and 2 bases for J; bases not matched to a gene: 2.